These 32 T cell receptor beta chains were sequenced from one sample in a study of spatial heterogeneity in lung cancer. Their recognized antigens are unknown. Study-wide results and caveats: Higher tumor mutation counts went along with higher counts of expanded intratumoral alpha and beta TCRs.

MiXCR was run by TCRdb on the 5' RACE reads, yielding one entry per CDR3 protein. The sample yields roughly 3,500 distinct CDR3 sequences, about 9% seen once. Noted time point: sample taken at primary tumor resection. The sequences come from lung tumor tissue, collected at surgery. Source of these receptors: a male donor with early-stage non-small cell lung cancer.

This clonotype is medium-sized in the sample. The CDR3 sequence: CASSFYNEQFF. CDR3 bases: TGTGCCAGCAGCTTCTACAATGAGCAGTTCTTC. The rearrangement links TRBV11-2 to TRBJ2-1, with no clear D. CDR1 and CDR2 (germline): SGHAT, FQNNGV. The CDR3 runs to 11 residues. V was clipped by 3 bases and J by 3 bases, with 0 bases between them.

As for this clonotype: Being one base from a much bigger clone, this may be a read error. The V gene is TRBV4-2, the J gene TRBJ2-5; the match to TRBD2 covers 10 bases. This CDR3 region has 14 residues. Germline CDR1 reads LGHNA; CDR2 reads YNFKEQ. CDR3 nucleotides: TGTGCCAGCAGCTTCAGCGGGGGGGGAGAGACCAAGTACTTC. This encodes CASSFSGGGETKYF.

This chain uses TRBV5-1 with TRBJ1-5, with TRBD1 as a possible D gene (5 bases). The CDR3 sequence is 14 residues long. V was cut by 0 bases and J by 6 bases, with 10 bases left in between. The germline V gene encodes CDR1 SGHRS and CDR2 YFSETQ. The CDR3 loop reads CASSLGGAGQPQHF. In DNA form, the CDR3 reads TGCGCCAGCAGCTTGGGGGGCGCGGGTCAGCCCCAGCATTTT.

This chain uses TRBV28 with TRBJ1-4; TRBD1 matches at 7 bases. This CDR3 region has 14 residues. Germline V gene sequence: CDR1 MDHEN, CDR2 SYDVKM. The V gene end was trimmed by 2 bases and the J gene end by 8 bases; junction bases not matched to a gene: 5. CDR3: CASSLGGTAEKLFF. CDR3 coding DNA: TGTGCCAGCAGTTTAGGGGGGACAGCCGAAAAACTGTTTTTT.

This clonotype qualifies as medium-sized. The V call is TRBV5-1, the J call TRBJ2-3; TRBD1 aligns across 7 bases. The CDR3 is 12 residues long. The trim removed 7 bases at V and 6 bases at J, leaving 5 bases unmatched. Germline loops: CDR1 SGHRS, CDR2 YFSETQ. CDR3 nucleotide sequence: TGCGCCAGCGGACAGGCTGAGGATACGCAGTATTTT. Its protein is CASGQAEDTQYF.

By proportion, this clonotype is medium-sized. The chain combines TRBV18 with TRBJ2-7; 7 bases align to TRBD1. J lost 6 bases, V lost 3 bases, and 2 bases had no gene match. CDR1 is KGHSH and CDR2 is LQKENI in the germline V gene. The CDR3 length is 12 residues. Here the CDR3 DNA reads TGTGCCAGCTCACCGACAGGGATCGAGCAGTACTTC. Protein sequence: CASSPTGIEQYF.

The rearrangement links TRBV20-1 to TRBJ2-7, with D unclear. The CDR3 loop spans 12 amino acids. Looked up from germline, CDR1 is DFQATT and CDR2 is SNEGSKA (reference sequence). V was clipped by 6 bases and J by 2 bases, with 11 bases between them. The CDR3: CSAWADTYEQYF. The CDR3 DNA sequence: TGCAGTGCCTGGGCAGATACCTACGAGCAGTACTTC.

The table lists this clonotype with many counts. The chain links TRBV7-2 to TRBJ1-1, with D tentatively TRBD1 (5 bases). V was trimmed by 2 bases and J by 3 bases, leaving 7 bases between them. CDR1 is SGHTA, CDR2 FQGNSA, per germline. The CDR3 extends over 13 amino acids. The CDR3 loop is CASSLQGYTEAFF. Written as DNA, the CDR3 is TGTGCCAGCAGCTTACAGGGATACACTGAAGCTTTCTTT.

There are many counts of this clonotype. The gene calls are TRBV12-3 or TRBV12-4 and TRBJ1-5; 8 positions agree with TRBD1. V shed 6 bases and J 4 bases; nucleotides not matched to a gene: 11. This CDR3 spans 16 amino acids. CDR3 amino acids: CASSLSAGQGNQPQHF. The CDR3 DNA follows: TGTGCCAGCAGCCTCAGTGCCGGACAGGGAAATCAGCCCCAGCATTTT.

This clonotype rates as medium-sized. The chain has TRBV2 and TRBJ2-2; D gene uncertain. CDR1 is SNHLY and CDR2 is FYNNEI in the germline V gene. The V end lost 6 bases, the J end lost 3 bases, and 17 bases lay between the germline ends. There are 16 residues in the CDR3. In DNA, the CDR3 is TGTGCCAGCAGGAACATCCTGACGGTTGACACCGGGGAGCTGTTTTTT. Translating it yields CASRNILTVDTGELFF.

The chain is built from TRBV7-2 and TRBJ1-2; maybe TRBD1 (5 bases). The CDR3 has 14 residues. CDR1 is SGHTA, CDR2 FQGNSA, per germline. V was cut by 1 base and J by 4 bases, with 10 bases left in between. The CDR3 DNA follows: TGTGCCAGCAGCTTAGTAGAGGGGTCCTATGGCTACACCTTC. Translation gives CASSLVEGSYGYTF. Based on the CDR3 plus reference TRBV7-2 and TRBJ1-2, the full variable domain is GAGVSQSPSNKVTEKGKDVELRCDPISGHTALYWYRQSLGQGLEFLIYFQGNSAPDKSGLPSDRFSAERTGGSVSTLTIQRTQQEDSAVYLCASSLVEGSYGYTFGSGTRLTVV.

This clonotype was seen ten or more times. CDR3 nucleotide sequence: TGTGCCAGCAGTTTAAGGGGGCTAGTAGGACACCGAGACAATGAGCAGTTCTTC. This translates into CASSLRGLVGHRDNEQFF. The rearrangement uses TRBV12-3 or TRBV12-4 and TRBJ2-1, with 7 bases that match TRBD1. The junction had 15 bases not matched to a gene; V was cut back by 2 bases and J by 5 bases. The CDR3 has 18 amino acids.

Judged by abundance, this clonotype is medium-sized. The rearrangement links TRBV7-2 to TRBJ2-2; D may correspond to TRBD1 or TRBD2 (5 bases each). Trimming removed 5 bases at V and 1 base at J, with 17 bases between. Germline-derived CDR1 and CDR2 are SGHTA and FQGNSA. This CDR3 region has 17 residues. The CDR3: CASSRDLPTLNTGELFF. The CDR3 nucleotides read TGTGCCAGCAGCCGGGACCTGCCGACCTTGAACACCGGGGAGCTGTTTTTT.

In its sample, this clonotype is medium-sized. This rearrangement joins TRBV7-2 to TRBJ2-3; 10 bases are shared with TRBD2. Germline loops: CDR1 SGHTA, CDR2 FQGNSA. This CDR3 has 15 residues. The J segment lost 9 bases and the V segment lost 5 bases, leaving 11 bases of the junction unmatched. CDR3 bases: TGTGCCAGCAGCGAACTAGCGGGACCAGGAGGGACGCAGTATTTT. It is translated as CASSELAGPGGTQYF.

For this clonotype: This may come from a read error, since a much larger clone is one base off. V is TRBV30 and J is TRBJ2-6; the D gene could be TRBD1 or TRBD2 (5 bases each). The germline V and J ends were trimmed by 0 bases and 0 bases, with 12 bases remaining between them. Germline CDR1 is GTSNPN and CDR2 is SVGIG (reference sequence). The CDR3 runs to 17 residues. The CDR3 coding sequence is TGTGCCTGGAGTGTATCGGGGCTCAGCTCTGGGGCCAACGTCCTGACTTTC. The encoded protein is CAWSVSGLSSGANVLTF.

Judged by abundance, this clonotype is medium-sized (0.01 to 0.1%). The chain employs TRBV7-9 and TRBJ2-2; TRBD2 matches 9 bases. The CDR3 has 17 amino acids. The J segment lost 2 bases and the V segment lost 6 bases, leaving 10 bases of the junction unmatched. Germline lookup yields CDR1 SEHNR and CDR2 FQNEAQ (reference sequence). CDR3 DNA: TGTGCCAGCAGTTTCATCAGACTAGCGGATAACACCGGGGAGCTGTTTTTT. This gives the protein CASSFIRLADNTGELFF.

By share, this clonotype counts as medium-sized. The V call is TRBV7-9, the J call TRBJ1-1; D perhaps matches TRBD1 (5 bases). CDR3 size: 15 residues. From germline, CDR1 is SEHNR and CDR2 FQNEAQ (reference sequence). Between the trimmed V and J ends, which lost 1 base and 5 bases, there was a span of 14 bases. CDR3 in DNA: TGTGCCAGCAGCTTAGGGGGGACTCCGAGGACTGAAGCTTTCTTT. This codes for CASSLGGTPRTEAFF.

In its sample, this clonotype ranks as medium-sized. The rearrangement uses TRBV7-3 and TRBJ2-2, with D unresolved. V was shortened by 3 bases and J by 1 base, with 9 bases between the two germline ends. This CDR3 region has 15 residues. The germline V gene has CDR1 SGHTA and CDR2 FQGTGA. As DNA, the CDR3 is TGTGCCAGCAGCTTGGACGGGCGGAACACCGGGGAGCTGTTTTTT. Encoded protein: CASSLDGRNTGELFF.

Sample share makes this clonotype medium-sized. Here the CDR3 reads CSVGGETSGSYNEQFF. In DNA, the CDR3 is TGCAGCGTTGGGGGGGAAACTAGCGGGAGTTACAATGAGCAGTTCTTC. This chain links TRBV29-1 with TRBJ2-1; 11 positions match TRBD2. Losses at the gene ends were 4 bases for V and 4 bases for J; bases not matched to a gene: 9. The CDR3 length is 16 residues. Germline assignment: CDR1 SQVTM and CDR2 ANQGSEA.

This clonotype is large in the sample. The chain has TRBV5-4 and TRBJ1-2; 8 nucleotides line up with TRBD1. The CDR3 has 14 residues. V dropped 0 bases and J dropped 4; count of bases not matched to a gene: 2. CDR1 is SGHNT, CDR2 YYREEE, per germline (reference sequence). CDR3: CASSLGQGIYGYTF. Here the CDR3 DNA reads TGTGCCAGCAGCTTGGGACAGGGGATCTATGGCTACACCTTC.

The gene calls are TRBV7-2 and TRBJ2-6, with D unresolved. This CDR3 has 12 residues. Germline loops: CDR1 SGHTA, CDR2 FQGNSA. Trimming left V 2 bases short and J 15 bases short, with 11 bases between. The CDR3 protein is CASSLLATALTF. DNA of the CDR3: TGTGCCAGCAGCTTATTGGCTACAGCCCTGACTTTC.

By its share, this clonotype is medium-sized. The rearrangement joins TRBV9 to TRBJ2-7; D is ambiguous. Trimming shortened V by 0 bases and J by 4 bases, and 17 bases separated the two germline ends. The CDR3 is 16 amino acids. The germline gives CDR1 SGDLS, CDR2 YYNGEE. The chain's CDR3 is CASSVGLTPGGYEQYF. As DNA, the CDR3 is TGTGCCAGCAGCGTAGGATTGACTCCCGGTGGTTACGAGCAGTACTTC.

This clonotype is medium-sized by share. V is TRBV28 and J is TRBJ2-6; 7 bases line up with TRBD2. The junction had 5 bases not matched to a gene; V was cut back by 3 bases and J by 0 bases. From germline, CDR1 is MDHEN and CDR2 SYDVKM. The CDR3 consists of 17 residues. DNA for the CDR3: TGTGCCAGCAGTTTCCCCGGGAGGAACTCTGGGGCCAACGTCCTGACTTTC. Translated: CASSFPGRNSGANVLTF. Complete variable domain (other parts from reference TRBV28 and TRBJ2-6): DVKVTQSSRYLVKRTGEKVFLECVQDMDHENMFWYRQDPGLGLRLIYFSYDVKMKEKGDIPEGYSVSREKKERFSLILESASTNQTSMYLCASSFPGRNSGANVLTFGAGSRLTVL.

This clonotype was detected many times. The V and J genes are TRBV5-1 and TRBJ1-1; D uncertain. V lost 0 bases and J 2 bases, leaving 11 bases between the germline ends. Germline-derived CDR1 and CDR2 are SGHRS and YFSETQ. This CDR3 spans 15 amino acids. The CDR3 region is CASSLDGRPNTEAFF. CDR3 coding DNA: TGCGCCAGCAGCTTGGACGGACGACCTAACACTGAAGCTTTCTTT.

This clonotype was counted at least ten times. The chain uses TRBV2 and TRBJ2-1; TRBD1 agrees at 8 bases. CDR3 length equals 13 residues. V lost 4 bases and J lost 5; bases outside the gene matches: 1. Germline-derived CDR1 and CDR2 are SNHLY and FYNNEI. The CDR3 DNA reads TGTGCCAGCAGTGTGGACAGGGACAATGAGCAGTTCTTC. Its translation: CASSVDRDNEQFF.

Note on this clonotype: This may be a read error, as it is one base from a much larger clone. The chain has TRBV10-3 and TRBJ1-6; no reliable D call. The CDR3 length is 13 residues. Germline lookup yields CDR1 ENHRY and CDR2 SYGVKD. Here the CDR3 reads CAIRGSYNSSLHF. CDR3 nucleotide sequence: TGTGCCATCAGGGGATCTTATAATTCATCCCTCCACTTT.

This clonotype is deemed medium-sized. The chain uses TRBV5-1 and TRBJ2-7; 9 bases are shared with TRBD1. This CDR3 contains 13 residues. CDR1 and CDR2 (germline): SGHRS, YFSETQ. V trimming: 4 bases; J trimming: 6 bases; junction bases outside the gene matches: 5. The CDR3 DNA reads TGCGCCAGCAGCCCGGACAGGGGAGGCGAGCAGTACTTC. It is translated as CASSPDRGGEQYF.

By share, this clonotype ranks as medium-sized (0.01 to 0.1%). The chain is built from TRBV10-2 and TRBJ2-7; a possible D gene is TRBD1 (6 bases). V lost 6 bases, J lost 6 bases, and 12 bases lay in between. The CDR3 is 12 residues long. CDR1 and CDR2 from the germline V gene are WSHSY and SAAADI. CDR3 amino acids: CASRDPGVEQYF. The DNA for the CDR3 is TGCGCCAGCAGAGATCCAGGGGTCGAGCAGTACTTC.

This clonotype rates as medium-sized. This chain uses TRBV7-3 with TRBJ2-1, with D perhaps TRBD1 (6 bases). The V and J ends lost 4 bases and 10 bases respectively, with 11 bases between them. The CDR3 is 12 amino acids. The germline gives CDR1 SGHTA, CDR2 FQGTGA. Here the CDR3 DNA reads TGTGCCAGCAGCTGGGGGCAGGGAGAGCAGTTCTTC. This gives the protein CASSWGQGEQFF.

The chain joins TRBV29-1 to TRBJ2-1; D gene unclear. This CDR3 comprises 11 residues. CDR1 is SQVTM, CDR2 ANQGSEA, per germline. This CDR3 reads CNAFSYNEQFF. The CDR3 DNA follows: TGCAACGCTTTCTCCTACAATGAGCAGTTCTTC.

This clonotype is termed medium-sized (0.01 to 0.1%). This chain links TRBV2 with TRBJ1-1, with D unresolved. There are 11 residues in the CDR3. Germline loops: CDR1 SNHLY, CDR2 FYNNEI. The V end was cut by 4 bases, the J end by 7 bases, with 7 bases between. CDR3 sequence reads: CASSGGIEAFF. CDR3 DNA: TGTGCCAGCAGTGGGGGTATTGAAGCTTTCTTT.

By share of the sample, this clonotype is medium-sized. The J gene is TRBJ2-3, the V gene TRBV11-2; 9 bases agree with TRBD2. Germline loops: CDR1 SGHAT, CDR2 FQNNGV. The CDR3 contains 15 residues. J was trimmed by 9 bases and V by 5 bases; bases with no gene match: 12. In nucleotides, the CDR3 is TGTGCCAGCAGCCTGGGACTAGCCGCCCCGGGGACGCAGTATTTT. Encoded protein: CASSLGLAAPGTQYF.